This T cell receptor (beta chain) appears in the sequencing data of a study of beta chain features in type 1 diabetes. Study-wide points: Possibly, sequencing cDNA over-represented cells that had high TCR expression levels.

Germline lookup yields CDR1 SEHNR and CDR2 FQNEAQ (reference sequence). The CDR3 is made up of 17 amino acids. V trimming: 1 base; J trimming: 2 bases; junction bases outside the gene matches: 6. TCRB transcripts that were expressed got sequenced, as all of the isolated RNA had been reverse transcribed. The assay was immunoSEQ multiplex PCR, and TCRdb's table has in-frame clones only and misses some. This table has over 500,000 clones, 15% appearing once. Note on this clone: Its cognate antigen is unknown.

The chain couples TRBV7-9 to TRBJ1-5, with TRBD1 matching over 9 bases. This TCR derives from a man younger than 30 in good health. Sequencing was performed on naive CD4+ T cells from blood. Here the CDR3 DNA reads TGTGCCAGCAGCTTAGTGGGACAGGGAGGTGGCAATCAGCCCCAGCATTTT. Translated: CASSLVGQGGGNQPQHF.